A selection of T cell receptor beta chains follows, all from one sample in a study of regulatory T cells in long-lasting Graves disease. One entry per CDR3 protein, called by TCRdb with MiXCR from the multiplex PCR reads. This table has fewer than 450,000 distinct CDR3 sequences, less than 25% appearing once. The material was peripheral blood mononuclear cells (PBMCs), obtained when the disease was refractory, from a patient treated with antithyroid drugs. The receptors here all came from a female donor with Graves disease. The CDR3 runs from the conserved cysteine through the conserved F or W. The D gene is left open where the match is weak. Clone size appears in some rows only: once, few, many, or a class for an expanded clone.

j_gene | v_gene | abundance | d_gene | CDR3nt | CDR3aa
TRBJ2-2 | TRBV3-1 | NA | NA | TGTGCCAGCAGCCCCCGGGCGACCGGGGAGCTGTTTTTT | CASSPRATGELFF
TRBJ2-1 | TRBV11-2 | many | TRBD2 | TGTGCCAGCAGCTCCTGGGCCATCGCGGGAGCCCACGAGCAGTTCTTC | CASSSWAIAGAHEQFF
TRBJ2-7 | TRBV7-9 | few | TRBD2 | TGTGCCAGCAGCGCCTTACCGGGAGGTGGCTACGAGCAGTACTTC | CASSALPGGGYEQYF
TRBJ2-2 | TRBV2 | many | TRBD1 | TGTGCCAGCAGTGAAATTGGACAGGGCCTCGGGGAGCTGTTTTTT | CASSEIGQGLGELFF
TRBJ2-7 | TRBV15 | once | NA | TGTGCCACCAGCAGTTTTTTTCCCAGAGATATATGGGACCTGGGAGGGGGCGCAGGCGAGCAGTACTTC | CATSSFFPRDIWDLGGGAGEQYF
TRBJ2-7 | TRBV10-3 | NA | NA | TGTGCCATCAGTACATTACCGGGACATGACTACGAGCAGTACTTC | CAISTLPGHDYEQYF
TRBJ1-2 | TRBV20-1 | NA | NA | TGCAGTGCCGGAGACAACTGGGGGGGCTACACCTTC | CSAGDNWGGYTF
TRBJ2-2 | TRBV7-8 | few | NA | TGTGCCAGCAGCTTGAGGCGCGACAGACTCACCGGGGAGCTGTTTTTT | CASSLRRDRLTGELFF
TRBJ1-5 | TRBV6-1 | NA | NA | TGTGCCACTGGGACGTCTATGAGGCCCCAGCATTTT | CATGTSMRPQHF
TRBJ1-1 | TRBV12-3/TRBV12-4 | many | NA | TGTGCCAGCAGGACCCGACCCCGAGCTTTCTTT | CASRTRPRAFF
TRBJ1-2 | TRBV5-4 | NA | TRBD1 | TGTGCCAGCAGCTTGGGGACAGGGGGAGAGGGCTACACCTTC | CASSLGTGGEGYTF
TRBJ2-5 | TRBV12-3/TRBV12-4 | many | TRBD2 | TGTGCCAGCAGCTCTGGGCTAGCGGGGGGACAAGAGACCCAGTACTTC | CASSSGLAGGQETQYF
TRBJ2-5 | TRBV29-1 | many | TRBD2 | TGCAGCGTTGGGGGTAGCGGGAGAGGGAGGGAGACCCAGTACTTC | CSVGGSGRGRETQYF
TRBJ2-1 | TRBV7-8 | NA | TRBD1 | TGTGCCAGCAGCTTTCCAGGGGGCGCCGGGGATGAGCAGTTCTTC | CASSFPGGAGDEQFF
TRBJ1-1 | TRBV29-1 | few | NA | TGCAGCGTTGAAGACACAGAAAACACTGAAGCTTTCTTT | CSVEDTENTEAFF
TRBJ2-5 | TRBV20-1 | few | TRBD1 | TGCAGTGCTAGAGACCTTGTGATAGACAGGGGGAAAGAGACCCAGTACTTC | CSARDLVIDRGKETQYF
TRBJ1-2 | TRBV28 | many | NA | TGTGCCAGCAGTAAAAGGGGCGATGGGGTCGGCTACACCTTC | CASSKRGDGVGYTF
TRBJ1-2 | TRBV7-8 | few | TRBD1 | TGTGCCAGCAGCCCCGGACAGGGGCCTTTCTATGGCTACACCTTC | CASSPGQGPFYGYTF
TRBJ2-4 | TRBV2 | many | NA | TGTGCCAGTGGAGCTATACAAGGGGGCATTCAGTACTTC | CASGAIQGGIQYF